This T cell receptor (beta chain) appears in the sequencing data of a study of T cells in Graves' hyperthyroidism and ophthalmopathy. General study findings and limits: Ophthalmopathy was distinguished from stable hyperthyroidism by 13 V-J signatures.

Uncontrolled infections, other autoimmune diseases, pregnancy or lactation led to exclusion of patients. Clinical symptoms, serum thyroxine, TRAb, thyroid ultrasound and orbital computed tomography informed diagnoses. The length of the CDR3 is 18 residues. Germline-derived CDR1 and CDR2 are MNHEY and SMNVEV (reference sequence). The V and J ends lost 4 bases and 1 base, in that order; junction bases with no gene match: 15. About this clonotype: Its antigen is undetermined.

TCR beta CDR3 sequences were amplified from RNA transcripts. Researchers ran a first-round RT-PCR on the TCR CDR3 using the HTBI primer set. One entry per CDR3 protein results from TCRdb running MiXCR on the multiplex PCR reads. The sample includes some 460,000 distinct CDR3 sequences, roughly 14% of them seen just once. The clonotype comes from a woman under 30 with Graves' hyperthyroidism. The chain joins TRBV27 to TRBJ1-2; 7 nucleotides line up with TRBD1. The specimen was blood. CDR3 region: CASSSVGTTGRNNYGYTF. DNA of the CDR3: TGTGCCAGCAGTTCCGTAGGTACGACAGGGAGGAATAACTATGGCTACACCTTC.